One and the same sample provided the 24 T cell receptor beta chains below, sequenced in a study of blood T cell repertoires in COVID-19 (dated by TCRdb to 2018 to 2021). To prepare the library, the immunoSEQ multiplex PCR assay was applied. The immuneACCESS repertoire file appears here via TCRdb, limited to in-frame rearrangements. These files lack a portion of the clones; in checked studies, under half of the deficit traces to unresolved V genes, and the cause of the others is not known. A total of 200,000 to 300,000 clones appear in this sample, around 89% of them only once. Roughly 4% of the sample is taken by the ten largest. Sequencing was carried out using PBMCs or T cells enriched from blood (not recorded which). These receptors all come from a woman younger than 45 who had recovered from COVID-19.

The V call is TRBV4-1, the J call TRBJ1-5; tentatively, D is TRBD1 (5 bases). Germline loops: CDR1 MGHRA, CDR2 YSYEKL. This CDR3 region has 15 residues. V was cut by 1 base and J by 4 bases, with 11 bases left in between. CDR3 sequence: CASSQAQGMNQPQHF. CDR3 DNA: TGCGCCAGCAGCCAAGCTCAGGGTATGAATCAGCCCCAGCATTTT.

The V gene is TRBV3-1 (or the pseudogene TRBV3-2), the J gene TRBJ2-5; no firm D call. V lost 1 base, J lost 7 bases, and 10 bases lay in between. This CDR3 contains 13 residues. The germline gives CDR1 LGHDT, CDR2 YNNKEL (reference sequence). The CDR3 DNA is TGTGCCAGCAGCCAAGCTTCGTCGGTGACCCAGTACTTC. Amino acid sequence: CASSQASSVTQYF.

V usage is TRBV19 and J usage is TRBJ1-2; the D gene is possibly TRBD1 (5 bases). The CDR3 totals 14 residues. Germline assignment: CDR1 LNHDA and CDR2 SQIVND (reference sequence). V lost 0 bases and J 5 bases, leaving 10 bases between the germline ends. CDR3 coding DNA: TGTGCCAGTAGTATAGATCGTGGGACTTATGGCTACACCTTC. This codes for CASSIDRGTYGYTF. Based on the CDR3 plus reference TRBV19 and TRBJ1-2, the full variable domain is DGGITQSPKYLFRKEGQNVTLSCEQNLNHDAMYWYRQDPGQGLRLIYYSQIVNDFQKGDIAEGYSVSREKKESFPLTVTSAQKNPTAFYLCASSIDRGTYGYTFGSGTRLTVV.

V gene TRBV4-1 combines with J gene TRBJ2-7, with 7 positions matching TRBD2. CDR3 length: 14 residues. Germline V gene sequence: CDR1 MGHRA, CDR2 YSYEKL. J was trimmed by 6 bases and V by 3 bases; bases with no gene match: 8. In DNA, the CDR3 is TGCGCCAGCAGCCACAGAGCGGGAATAAGCGAGCAGTACTTC. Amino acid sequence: CASSHRAGISEQYF.

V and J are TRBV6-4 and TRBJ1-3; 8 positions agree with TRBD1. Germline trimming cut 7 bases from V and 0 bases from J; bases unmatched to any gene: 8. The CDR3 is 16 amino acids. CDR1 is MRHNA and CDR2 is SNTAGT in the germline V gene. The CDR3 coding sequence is TGTGCCAGCACCTCGAGCAGGGGGCACTCTGGAAACACCATATATTTT. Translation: CASTSSRGHSGNTIYF.

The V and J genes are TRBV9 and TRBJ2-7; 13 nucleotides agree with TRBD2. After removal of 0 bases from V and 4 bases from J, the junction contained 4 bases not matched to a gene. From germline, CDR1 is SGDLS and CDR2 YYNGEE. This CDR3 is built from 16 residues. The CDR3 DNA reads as TGTGCCAGCAGCGTAGGGACTAGCGGGAGTTCGTACGAGCAGTACTTC. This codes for CASSVGTSGSSYEQYF.

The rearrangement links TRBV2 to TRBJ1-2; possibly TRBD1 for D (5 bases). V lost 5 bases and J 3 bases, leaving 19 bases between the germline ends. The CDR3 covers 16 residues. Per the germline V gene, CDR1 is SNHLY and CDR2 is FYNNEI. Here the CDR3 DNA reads TGTGCCAGCAGTCCCCCCCGGGGCGGGGAGCACTATGGCTACACCTTC. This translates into CASSPPRGGEHYGYTF.

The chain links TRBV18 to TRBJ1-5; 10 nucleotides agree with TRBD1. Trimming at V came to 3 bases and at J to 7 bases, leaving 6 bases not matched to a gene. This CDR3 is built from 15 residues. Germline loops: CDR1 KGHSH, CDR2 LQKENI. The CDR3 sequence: CASSPQTGGRQPQHF. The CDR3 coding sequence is TGTGCCAGCTCACCCCAGACAGGGGGCAGGCAGCCCCAGCATTTT. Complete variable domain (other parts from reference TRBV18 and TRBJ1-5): NAGVMQNPRHLVRRRGQEARLRCSPMKGHSHVYWYRQLPEEGLKFMVYLQKENIIDESGMPKERFSAEFPKEGPSILRIQQVVRGDSAAYFCASSPQTGGRQPQHFGDGTRLSIL.

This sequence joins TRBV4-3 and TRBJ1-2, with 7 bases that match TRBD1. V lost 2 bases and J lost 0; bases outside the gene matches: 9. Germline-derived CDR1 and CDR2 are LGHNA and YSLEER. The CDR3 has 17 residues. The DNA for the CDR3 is TGCGCCAGCAGCCAAACAGGGGCCCCCTCTTCTAACTATGGCTACACCTTC. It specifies CASSQTGAPSSNYGYTF.

The CDR3 DNA is TGTGCCAGCAGCGTAGGTATGGGATGGGGCGCTGAAGCTTTCTTT. Translating gives CASSVGMGWGAEAFF. The J gene is TRBJ1-1, the V gene TRBV9, with a weak D call TRBD1 (5 bases). V shed 0 bases and J shed 6 bases, with 15 bases lying between them. Germline V gives CDR1 SGDLS, CDR2 YYNGEE. The CDR3 sequence is 15 residues long.

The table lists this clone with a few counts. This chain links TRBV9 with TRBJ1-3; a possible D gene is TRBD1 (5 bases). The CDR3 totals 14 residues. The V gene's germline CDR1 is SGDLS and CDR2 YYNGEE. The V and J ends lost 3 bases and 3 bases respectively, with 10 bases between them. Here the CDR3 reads CASSGGGVGNTIYF. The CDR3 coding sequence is TGTGCCAGCAGCGGGGGAGGGGTTGGAAACACCATATATTTT. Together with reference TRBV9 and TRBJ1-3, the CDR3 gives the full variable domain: DSGVTQTPKHLITATGQRVTLRCSPRSGDLSVYWYQQSLDQGLQFLIQYYNGEERAKGNILERFSAQQFPDLHSELNLSSLELGDSALYFCASSGGGVGNTIYFGEGSWLTVV.

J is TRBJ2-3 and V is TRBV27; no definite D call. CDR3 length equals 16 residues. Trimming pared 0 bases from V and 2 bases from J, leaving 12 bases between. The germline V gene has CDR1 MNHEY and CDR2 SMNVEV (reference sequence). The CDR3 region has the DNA TGTGCCAGCAGTTTATCGCGGCAGACCCTCACAGATACGCAGTATTTT. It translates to CASSLSRQTLTDTQYF.

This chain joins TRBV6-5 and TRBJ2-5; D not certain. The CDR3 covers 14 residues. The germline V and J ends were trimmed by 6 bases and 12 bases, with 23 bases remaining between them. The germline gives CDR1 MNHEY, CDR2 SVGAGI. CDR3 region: CASSLQVEPAAEYF. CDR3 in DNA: TGTGCCAGCAGCCTACAAGTGGAGCCCGCCGCTGAGTACTTC.

The CDR3 bases are TGTGCCAGCAGCCCCCAGGGGGTCAGAGCAGATACGCAGTATTTT. Translated: CASSPQGVRADTQYF. The chain has TRBV9 and TRBJ2-3, with 7 bases fitting TRBD1. Germline V gives CDR1 SGDLS, CDR2 YYNGEE. CDR3 length: 15 residues. V trimming: 4 bases; J trimming: 4 bases; junction bases outside the gene matches: 9.

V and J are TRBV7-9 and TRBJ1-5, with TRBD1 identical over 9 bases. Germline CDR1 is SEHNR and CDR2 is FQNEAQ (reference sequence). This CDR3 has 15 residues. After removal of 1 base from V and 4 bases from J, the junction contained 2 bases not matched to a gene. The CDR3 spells CASSLGQGENQPQHF. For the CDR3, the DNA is TGTGCCAGCAGCTTAGGACAGGGGGAAAATCAGCCCCAGCATTTT.

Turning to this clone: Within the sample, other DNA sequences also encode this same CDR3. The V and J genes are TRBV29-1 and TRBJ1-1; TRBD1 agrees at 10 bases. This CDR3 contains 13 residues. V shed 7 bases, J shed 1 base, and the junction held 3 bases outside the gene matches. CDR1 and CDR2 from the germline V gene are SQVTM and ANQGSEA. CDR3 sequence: CSARTGGNTEAFF. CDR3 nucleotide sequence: TGCAGCGCCAGGACAGGGGGGAACACTGAAGCTTTCTTT.

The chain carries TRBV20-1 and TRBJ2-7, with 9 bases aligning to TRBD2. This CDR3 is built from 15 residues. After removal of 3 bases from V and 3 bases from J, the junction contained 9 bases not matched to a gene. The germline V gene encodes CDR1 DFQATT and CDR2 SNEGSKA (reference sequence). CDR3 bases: TGCAGTGCTAGTAAGACTAGCGGACCCAACTACGAGCAGTACTTC. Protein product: CSASKTSGPNYEQYF.

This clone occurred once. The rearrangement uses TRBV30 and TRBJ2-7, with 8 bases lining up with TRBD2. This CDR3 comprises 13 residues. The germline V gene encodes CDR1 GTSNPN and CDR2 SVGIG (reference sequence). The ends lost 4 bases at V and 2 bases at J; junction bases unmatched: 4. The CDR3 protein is CAWTERETYEQYF. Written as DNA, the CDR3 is TGTGCCTGGACCGAGCGGGAGACCTACGAGCAGTACTTC.

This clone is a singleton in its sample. The CDR3 DNA reads TGTGCCAGCAGGGGCGGGAGCTCCTACGAGCAGTACTTC. Translating it yields CASRGGSSYEQYF. This chain uses TRBV3-1 (or the pseudogene TRBV3-2) with TRBJ2-7; 7 bases align to TRBD2. Per germline, CDR1 LGHDT and CDR2 YNNKEL (reference sequence). Trimming cost V 6 bases and J 0 bases; bases outside gene matches: 2. The CDR3 spans 13 residues.

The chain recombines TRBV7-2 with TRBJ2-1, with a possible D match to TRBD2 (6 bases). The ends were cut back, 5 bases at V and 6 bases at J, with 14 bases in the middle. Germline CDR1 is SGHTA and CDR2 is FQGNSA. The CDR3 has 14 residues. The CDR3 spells CASSRDSRGNEQFF. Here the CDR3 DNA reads TGTGCCAGCAGCCGGGACTCGCGCGGCAATGAGCAGTTCTTC. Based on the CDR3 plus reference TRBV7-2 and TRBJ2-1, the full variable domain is GAGVSQSPSNKVTEKGKDVELRCDPISGHTALYWYRQSLGQGLEFLIYFQGNSAPDKSGLPSDRFSAERTGGSVSTLTIQRTQQEDSAVYLCASSRDSRGNEQFFGPGTRLTVL.

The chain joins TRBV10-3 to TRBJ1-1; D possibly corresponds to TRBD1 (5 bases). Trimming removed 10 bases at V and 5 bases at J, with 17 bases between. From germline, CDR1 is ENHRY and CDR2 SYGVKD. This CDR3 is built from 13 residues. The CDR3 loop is CATYNAGETEAFF. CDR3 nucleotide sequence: TGTGCCACCTATAACGCGGGGGAAACTGAAGCTTTCTTT.

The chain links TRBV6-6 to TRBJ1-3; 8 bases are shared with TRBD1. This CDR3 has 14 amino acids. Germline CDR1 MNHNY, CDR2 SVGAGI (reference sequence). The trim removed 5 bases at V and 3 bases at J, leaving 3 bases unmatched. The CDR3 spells CASSRQGNGNTIYF. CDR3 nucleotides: TGTGCCAGCAGTAGACAGGGGAATGGAAACACCATATATTTT.

The CDR3 here is CASSQDRDNQPQHF. CDR3 sequence (DNA): TGTGCCAGCAGTCAAGACAGGGACAATCAGCCCCAGCATTTT. The J gene is TRBJ1-5, the V gene TRBV5-5; TRBD1 matches at 7 bases. V gave up 5 bases and J gave up 3 bases; unmatched junction bases: 5. The CDR3 consists of 14 residues. Germline V gene lookup returns CDR1 SGHKS and CDR2 YYEKEE (reference sequence).

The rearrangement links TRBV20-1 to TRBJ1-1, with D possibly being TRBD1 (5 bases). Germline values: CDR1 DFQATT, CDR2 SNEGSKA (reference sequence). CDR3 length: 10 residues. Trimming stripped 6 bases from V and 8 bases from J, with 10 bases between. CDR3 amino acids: CSAWGGEAFF. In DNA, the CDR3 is TGCAGTGCGTGGGGGGGGGAAGCTTTCTTT.